Listed here are 7 T cell receptor beta chains from one sample, sequenced in a study of T-cell reconstitution after alpha-beta-depleted transplantation in children (dated by TCRdb to the mid-2010s). The library was generated by PCR. The run used an Illumina HiSeq 2500. To normalize quantification of the TCRbeta repertoire, the TCR libraries were built with molecular barcoding that relied on unique molecular identifiers. TCRdb trimmed public reads at Q25 via fastp, called clones via MiXCR and kept in-frame beta chains. All rows with the same CDR3 protein become a single entry with the most common DNA and genes. The sample data list some 200,000 distinct CDR3 sequences, and approximately 15% of these were observed just once. Roughly 13% of the sample is held by the ten biggest clonotypes. Sequences were derived from PBMCs from the stem cell graft donor, sampled from the stem cell graft. The receptor source for this set is a human donor who donated a stem cell graft to a child with acute lymphoblastic leukemia.

The CDR3 reads CASCAGTNNEKLFF. CDR3 DNA sequence: TGCGCCAGCTGTGCGGGGACTAATAATGAAAAACTGTTTTTT. The chain recombines TRBV5-1 with TRBJ1-4, with a weak D call TRBD1 (5 bases). The CDR3 loop spans 14 amino acids. Germline V gives CDR1 SGHRS, CDR2 YFSETQ. Trimming stripped 7 bases from V and 4 bases from J, with 14 bases between.

In its sample, this clonotype was seen a few times. The chain recombines TRBV11-2 with TRBJ2-7; 8 nucleotides match TRBD1. CDR1 and CDR2 from the germline V gene are SGHAT and FQNNGV. Trimming cost V 1 base and J 6 bases; bases outside gene matches: 2. This CDR3 spans 13 amino acids. The CDR3 bases are TGTGCCAGCAGCTTAGCAGGGGGCCGCGAGCAGTACTTC. Encoded protein: CASSLAGGREQYF.

This clonotype was counted ten times or more. The J gene is TRBJ2-1, the V gene TRBV24-1; 10 bases match TRBD2. The CDR3 consists of 16 residues. Unmatched junction bases numbered 5, after V lost 2 bases and J lost 5 bases. Germline V gives CDR1 KGHDR, CDR2 SFDVKD. As DNA, the CDR3 is TGTGCCACCAGTGATTCAAAACTAGCGGGGCACAATGAGCAGTTCTTC. This translates into CATSDSKLAGHNEQFF.

This clonotype was detected ten times or more. This chain links TRBV20-1 with TRBJ1-5; D is perhaps TRBD1 (5 bases). Trimming shortened V by 5 bases and J by 4 bases, and 12 bases separated the two germline ends. This CDR3 has 13 residues. Germline-derived CDR1 and CDR2 are DFQATT and SNEGSKA (reference sequence). As DNA, the CDR3 is TGCAGTGCTGCCGAGGGGTGGAATCAGCCCCAGCATTTT. This gives the protein CSAAEGWNQPQHF.

This clonotype appeared many times. The chain uses TRBV7-9 and TRBJ1-6, with TRBD1 as a possible D gene (5 bases). The CDR3 runs 15 residues. Deletions cut 4 bases from V and 6 bases from J, with 13 bases between. Germline lookup yields CDR1 SEHNR and CDR2 FQNEAQ (reference sequence). CDR3 loop: CASSSVGTSNSPLHF. The CDR3 nucleotides are TGTGCCAGCAGCTCCGTCGGGACTTCTAATTCACCCCTCCACTTT.

This clonotype was recorded at least ten times. In nucleotides, the CDR3 is TGCGCCAGCAGCTTGTACCCAGGGGGCACCTACGAGCAGTACTTC. This encodes CASSLYPGGTYEQYF. J is TRBJ2-7 and V is TRBV5-1, with TRBD1 identical over 8 bases. V shed 1 base and J 2 bases; nucleotides not matched to a gene: 5. This CDR3 contains 15 residues. Germline V gene data show CDR1 as SGHRS and CDR2 as YFSETQ. Together with reference TRBV5-1 and TRBJ2-7, the CDR3 gives the full variable domain: KAGVTQTPRYLIKTRGQQVTLSCSPISGHRSVSWYQQTPGQGLQFLFEYFSETQRNKGNFPGRFSGRQFSNSRSEMNVSTLELGDSALYLCASSLYPGGTYEQYFGPGTRLTVT.

The rearrangement joins TRBV20-1 to TRBJ1-4, with 7 bases that match TRBD1. CDR1 DFQATT and CDR2 SNEGSKA come from the germline V gene (reference sequence). The V and J ends lost 6 bases and 16 bases, in that order; junction bases with no gene match: 11. CDR3 length equals 11 residues. CDR3 region: CSATATGTEFF. DNA of the CDR3: TGCAGTGCGACAGCCACCGGGACAGAGTTTTTT.